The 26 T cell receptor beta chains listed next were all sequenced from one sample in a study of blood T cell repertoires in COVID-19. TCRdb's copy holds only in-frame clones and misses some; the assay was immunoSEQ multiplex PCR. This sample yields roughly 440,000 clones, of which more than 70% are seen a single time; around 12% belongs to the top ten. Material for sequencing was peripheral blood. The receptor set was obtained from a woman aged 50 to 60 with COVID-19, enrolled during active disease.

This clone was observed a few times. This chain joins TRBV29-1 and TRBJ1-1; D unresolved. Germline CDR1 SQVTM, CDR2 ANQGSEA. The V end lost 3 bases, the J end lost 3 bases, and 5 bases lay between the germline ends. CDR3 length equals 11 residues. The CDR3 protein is CSVDSYTEAFF. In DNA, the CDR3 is TGCAGCGTTGACAGTTACACTGAAGCTTTCTTT.

The CDR3 is CAISESGALNTEAFF. The DNA for the CDR3 is TGTGCCATCAGTGAGTCTGGGGCGCTGAACACTGAAGCTTTCTTT. This rearrangement joins TRBV10-3 to TRBJ1-1; possible D gene TRBD1, 5 bases. Trimming pared 0 bases from V and 0 bases from J, leaving 8 bases between. Germline V gives CDR1 ENHRY, CDR2 SYGVKD. This CDR3 contains 15 residues.

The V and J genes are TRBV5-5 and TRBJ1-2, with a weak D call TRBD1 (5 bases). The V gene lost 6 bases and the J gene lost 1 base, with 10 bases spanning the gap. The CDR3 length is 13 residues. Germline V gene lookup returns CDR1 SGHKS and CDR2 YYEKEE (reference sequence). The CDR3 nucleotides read TGTGCCAGCAATCAGGGATTTAACTATGGCTACACCTTC. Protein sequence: CASNQGFNYGYTF.

The CDR3 sequence is CASSPGQGAGGTEAFF. The CDR3 DNA follows: TGTGCCAGCAGCCCAGGACAGGGGGCAGGGGGCACTGAAGCTTTCTTT. The V gene is TRBV7-9, the J gene TRBJ1-1, with 11 positions matching TRBD1. The germline CDR1 and CDR2 sequences are SEHNR and FQNEAQ (reference sequence). V shed 5 bases and J 4 bases; nucleotides not matched to a gene: 9. This CDR3 is 16 amino acids long. Full variable domain (rest looked up from reference TRBV7-9 and TRBJ1-1): DTGVSQNPRHKITKRGQNVTFRCDPISEHNRLYWYRQTLGQGPEFLTYFQNEAQLEKSRLLSDRFSAERPKGSFSTLEIQRTEQGDSAMYLCASSPGQGAGGTEAFFGQGTRLTVV.

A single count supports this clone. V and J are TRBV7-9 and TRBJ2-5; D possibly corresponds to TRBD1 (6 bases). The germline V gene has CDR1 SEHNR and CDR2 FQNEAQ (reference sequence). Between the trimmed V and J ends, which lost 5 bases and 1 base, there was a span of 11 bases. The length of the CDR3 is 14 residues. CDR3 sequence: CASSTDRFQETQYF. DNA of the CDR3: TGTGCCAGCAGCACAGACAGGTTCCAAGAGACCCAGTACTTC.

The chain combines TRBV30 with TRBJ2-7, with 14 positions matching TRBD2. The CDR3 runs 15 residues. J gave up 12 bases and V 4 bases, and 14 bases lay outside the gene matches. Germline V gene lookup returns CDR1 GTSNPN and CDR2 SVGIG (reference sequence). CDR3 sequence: CAWTIPGLAGVLPYF. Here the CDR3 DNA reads TGTGCCTGGACTATCCCGGGACTAGCGGGGGTTCTGCCGTACTTC.

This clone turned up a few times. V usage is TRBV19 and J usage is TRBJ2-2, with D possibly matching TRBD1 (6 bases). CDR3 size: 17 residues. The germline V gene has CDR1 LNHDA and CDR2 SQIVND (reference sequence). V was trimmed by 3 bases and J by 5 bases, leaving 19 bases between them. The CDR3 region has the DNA TGTGCCAGTAGTATTAAGACCCGGCCAGGGGAAACCGGGGAGCTGTTTTTT. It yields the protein CASSIKTRPGETGELFF.

The CDR3 sequence is CASRDRENTEAFF. The CDR3 DNA is TGTGCCAGCAGGGACAGGGAGAACACTGAAGCTTTCTTT. The V gene is TRBV27, the J gene TRBJ1-1; 8 bases align to TRBD1. This CDR3 region has 13 residues. CDR1 is MNHEY, CDR2 SMNVEV, per germline (reference sequence). Trimming cost V 6 bases and J 1 base; bases outside gene matches: 1.

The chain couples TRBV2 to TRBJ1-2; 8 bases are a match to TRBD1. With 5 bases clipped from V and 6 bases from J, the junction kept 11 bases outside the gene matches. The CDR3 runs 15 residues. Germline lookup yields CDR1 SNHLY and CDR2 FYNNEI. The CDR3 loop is CASSPWTGREDGYTF. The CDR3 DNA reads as TGTGCCAGCAGTCCTTGGACAGGGAGGGAGGATGGCTACACCTTC.

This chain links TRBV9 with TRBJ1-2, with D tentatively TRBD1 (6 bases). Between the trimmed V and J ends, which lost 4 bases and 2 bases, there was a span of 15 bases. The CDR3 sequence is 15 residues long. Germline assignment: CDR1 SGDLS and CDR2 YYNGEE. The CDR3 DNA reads TGTGCCAGCAGCCCCCCCCGGACAGTCAACTATGGCTACACCTTC. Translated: CASSPPRTVNYGYTF.

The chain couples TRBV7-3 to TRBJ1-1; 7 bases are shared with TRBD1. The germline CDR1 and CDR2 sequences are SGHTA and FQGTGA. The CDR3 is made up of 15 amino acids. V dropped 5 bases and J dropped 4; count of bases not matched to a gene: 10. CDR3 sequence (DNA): TGTGCCAGCAGCCCCACAGGGGCAAGGGGCACTGAAGCTTTCTTT. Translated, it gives CASSPTGARGTEAFF. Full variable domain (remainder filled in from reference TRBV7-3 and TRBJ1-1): GAGVSQTPSNKVTEKGKYVELRCDPISGHTALYWYRQSLGQGPEFLIYFQGTGAADDSGLPNDRFFAVRPEGSVSTLKIQRTERGDSAVYLCASSPTGARGTEAFFGQGTRLTVV.

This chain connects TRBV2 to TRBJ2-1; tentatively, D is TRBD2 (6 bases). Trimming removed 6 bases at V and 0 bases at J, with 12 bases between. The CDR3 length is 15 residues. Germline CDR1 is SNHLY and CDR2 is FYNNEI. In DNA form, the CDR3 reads TGTGCCAGCAGGGTTAGCGGTTACTCCTACAATGAGCAGTTCTTC. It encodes CASRVSGYSYNEQFF.

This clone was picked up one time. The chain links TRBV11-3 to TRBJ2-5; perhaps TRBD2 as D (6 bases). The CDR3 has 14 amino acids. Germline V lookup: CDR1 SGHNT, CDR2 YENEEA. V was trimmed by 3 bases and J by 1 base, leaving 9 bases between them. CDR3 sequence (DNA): TGTGCCAGCAGCTTGGGCGGGGCCCAAGAGACCCAGTACTTC. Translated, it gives CASSLGGAQETQYF.

The CDR3: CATSRDQFTGTGLFDGYTF. The CDR3 DNA is TGTGCCACCAGCAGAGATCAGTTTACCGGGACAGGGCTTTTTGATGGCTACACCTTC. V is TRBV15 and J is TRBJ1-2; TRBD1 matches 9 bases. The CDR3 totals 19 residues. CDR1 is LNHNV, CDR2 YYDKDF, per germline (reference sequence). V dropped 0 bases and J dropped 6; count of bases not matched to a gene: 17. The variable domain in full, completed from reference TRBV15 and TRBJ1-2, reads DAMVIQNPRYQVTQFGKPVTLSCSQTLNHNVMYWYQQKSSQAPKLLFHYYDKDFNNEADTPDNFQSRRPNTSFCFLDIRSPGLGDTAMYLCATSRDQFTGTGLFDGYTFGSGTRLTVV.

CDR3 nucleotides: TGCGCCAGCAGTGAGTCGACTTATCAGGGGAGGAACACTGAAGCTTTCTTT. It is translated as CASSESTYQGRNTEAFF. The chain couples TRBV10-2 to TRBJ1-1; a possible D gene is TRBD1 (6 bases). Germline lookup yields CDR1 WSHSY and CDR2 SAAADI. This CDR3 contains 17 residues. Trimming took off 0 bases at V and 1 base at J, with 15 bases between the two ends.

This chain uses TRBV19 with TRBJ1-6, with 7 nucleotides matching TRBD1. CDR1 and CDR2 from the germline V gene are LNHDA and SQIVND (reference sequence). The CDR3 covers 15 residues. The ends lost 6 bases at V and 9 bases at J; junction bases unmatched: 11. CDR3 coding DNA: TGTGCCAGTAGCCCAGGGGGACACGAAGGTTCACCCCTCCACTTT. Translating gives CASSPGGHEGSPLHF.

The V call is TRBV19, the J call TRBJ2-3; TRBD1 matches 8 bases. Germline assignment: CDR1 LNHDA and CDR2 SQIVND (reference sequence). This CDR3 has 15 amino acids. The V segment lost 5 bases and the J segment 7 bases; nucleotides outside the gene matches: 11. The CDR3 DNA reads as TGTGCCAGTAGTCCCAGACCGGGACAGGCTTATACGCAGTATTTT. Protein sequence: CASSPRPGQAYTQYF.

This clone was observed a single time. CDR3 sequence (DNA): TGCAGCGTTGCTTACTCGCTATCCTACAATGAGCAGTTCTTC. It is translated as CSVAYSLSYNEQFF. V and J are TRBV29-1 and TRBJ2-1; the D is unclear. Per the germline V gene, CDR1 is SQVTM and CDR2 is ANQGSEA. V lost 4 bases and J lost 1, with 11 bases in between. The CDR3 sequence is 14 residues long.

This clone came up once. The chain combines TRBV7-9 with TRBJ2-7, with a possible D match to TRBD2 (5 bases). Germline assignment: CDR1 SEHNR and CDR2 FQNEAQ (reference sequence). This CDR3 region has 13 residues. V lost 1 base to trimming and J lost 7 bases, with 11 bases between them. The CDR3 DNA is TGTGCCAGCAGCTTAGATAGGACTCGGGAGCAGTACTTC. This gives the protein CASSLDRTREQYF.

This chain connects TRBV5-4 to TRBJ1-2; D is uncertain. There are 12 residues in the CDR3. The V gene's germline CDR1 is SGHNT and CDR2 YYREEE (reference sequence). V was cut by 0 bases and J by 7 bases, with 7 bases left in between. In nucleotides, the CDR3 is TGTGCCAGCAGCTTGGCGCCAGGTGGCTACACCTTC. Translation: CASSLAPGGYTF.

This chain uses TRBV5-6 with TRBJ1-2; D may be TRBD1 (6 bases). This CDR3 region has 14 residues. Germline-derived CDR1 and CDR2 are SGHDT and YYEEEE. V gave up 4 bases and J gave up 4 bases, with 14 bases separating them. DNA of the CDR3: TGTGCCAGCAGCCTCCGAGACAGGAGCTATGGCTACACCTTC. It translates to CASSLRDRSYGYTF.

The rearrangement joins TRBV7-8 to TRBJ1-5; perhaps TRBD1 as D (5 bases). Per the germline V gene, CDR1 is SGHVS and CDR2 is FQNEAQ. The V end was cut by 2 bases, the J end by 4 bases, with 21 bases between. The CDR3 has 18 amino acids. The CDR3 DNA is TGTGCCAGCAGCTTAAAGGGCCCCACAGGATGGGGAAATCAGCCCCAGCATTTT. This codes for CASSLKGPTGWGNQPQHF.

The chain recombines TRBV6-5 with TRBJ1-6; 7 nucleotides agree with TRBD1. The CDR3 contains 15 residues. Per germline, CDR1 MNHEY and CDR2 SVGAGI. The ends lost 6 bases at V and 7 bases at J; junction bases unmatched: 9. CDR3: CASSIYKGANSPLHF. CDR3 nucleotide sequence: TGTGCCAGCAGCATTTATAAGGGGGCCAATTCACCCCTCCACTTT.

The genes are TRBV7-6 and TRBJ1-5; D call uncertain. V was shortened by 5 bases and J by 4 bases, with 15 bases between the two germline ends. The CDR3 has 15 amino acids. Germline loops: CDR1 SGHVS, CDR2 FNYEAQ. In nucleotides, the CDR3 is TGTGCCAGCAGCCCCAGCGGGGAAGAGAATCAGCCCCAGCATTTT. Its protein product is CASSPSGEENQPQHF.

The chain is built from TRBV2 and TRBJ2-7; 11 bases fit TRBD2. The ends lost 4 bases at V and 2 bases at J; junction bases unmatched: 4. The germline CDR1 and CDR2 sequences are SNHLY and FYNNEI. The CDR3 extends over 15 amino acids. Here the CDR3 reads CASSATTSGAYEQYF. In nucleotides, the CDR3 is TGTGCCAGCAGTGCGACGACTAGCGGGGCCTACGAGCAGTACTTC.

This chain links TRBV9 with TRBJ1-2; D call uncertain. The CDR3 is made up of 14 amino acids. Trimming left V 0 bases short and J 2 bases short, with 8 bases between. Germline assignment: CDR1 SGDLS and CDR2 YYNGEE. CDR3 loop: CASSVGRQNYGYTF. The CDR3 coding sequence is TGTGCCAGCAGCGTAGGGAGGCAGAACTATGGCTACACCTTC.